This T cell receptor beta chain stems from a study of immune reconstitution after stem cell transplant in scleroderma. The germline gives CDR1 KGHDR, CDR2 SFDVKD. The CDR3 adds up to 10 amino acids, both ends counted. Remarks on this clonotype: The CDR3 does not close with the conserved phenylalanine or tryptophan, likely indicating a read error. It is unclear where the CDR3 begins or ends on the DNA, so no DNA is shown, and the CDR3 is as TCRdb lists it.

TCRdb ran MiXCR on the RT-PCR reads and lists one entry per CDR3 protein. The sample lists around 5,600 distinct CDR3 sequences, 6.5% to 10% seen once, with 10% in the top ten. Sampling was done before or after autologous hematopoietic stem cell transplantation (not recorded which). The chain combines TRBV24-1 with TRBJ2-7; the table's D gene call, TRBD1, was not cross checked with the DNA. This clonotype originated in a male donor with systemic sclerosis. The CDR3 region is CATSEPGTAI.